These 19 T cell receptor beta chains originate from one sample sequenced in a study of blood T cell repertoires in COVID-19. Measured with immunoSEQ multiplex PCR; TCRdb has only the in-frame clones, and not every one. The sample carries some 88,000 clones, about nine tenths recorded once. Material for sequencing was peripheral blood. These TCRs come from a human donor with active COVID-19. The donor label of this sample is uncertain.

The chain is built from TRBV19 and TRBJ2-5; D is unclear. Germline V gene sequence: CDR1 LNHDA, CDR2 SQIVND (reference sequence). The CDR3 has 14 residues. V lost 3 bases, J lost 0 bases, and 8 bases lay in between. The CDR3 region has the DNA TGTGCCAGTAGTATGTCCAGGAACCAAGAGACCCAGTACTTC. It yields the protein CASSMSRNQETQYF.

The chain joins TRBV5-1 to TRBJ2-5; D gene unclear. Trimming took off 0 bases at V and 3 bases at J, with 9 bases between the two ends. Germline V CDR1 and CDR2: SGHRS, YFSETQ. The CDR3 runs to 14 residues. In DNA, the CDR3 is TGCGCCAGCAGCTTGGCACTAAGAGAAGAGACCCAGTACTTC. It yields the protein CASSLALREETQYF.

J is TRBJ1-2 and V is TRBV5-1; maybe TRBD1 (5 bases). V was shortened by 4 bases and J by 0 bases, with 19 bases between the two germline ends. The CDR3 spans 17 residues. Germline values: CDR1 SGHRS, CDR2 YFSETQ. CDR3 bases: TGCGCCAGCAGCAGGCCCGACAGCGACCAAGCTAACTATGGCTACACCTTC. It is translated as CASSRPDSDQANYGYTF.

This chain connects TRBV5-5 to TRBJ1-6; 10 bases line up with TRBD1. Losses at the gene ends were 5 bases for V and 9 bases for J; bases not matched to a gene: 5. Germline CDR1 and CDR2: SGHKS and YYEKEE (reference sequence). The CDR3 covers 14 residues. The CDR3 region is CASRDGTGVSPLHF. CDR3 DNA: TGTGCCAGCAGAGACGGGACAGGGGTTTCACCCCTCCACTTT.

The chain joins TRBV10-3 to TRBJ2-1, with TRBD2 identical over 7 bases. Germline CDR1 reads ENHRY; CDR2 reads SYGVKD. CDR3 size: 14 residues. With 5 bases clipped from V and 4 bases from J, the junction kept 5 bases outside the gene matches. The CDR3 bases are TGTGCCATCAGTCCGAGCGGGGAGTACAATGAGCAGTTCTTC. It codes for CAISPSGEYNEQFF.

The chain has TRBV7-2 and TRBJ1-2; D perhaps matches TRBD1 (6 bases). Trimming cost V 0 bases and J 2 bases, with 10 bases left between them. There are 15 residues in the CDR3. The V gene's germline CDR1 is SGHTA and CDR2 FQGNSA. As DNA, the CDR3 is TGTGCCAGCAGCTTAGCCGCAGGGACAAACTATGGCTACACCTTC. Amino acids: CASSLAAGTNYGYTF.

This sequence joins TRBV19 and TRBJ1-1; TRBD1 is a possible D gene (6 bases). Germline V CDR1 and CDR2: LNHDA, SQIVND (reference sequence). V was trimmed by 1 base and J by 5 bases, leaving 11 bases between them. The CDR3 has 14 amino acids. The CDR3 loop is CASSIGGGETEAFF. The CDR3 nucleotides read TGTGCCAGTAGTATAGGCGGGGGCGAAACTGAAGCTTTCTTT.

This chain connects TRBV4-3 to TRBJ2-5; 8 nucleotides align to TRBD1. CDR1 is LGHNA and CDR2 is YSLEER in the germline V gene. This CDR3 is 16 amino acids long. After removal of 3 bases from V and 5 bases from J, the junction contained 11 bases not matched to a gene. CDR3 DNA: TGCGCCAGCAGCCAGGGGCAGGGGGCAGTAAGCGAGACCCAGTACTTC. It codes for CASSQGQGAVSETQYF.

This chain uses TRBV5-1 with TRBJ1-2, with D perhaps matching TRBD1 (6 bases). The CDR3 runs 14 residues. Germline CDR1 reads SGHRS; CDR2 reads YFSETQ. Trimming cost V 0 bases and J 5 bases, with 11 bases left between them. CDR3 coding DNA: TGCGCCAGCAGCTTGGTACAGGGTGGATATGGCTACACCTTC. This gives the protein CASSLVQGGYGYTF.

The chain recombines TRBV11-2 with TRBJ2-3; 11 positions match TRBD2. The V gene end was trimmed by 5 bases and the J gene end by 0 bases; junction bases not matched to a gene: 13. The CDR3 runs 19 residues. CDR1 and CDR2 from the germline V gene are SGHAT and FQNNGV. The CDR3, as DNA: TGTGCCAGCAGCAAACTTGCGGCTAGCGGGGGGACTAGCACAGATACGCAGTATTTT. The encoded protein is CASSKLAASGGTSTDTQYF.

The CDR3 sequence is CASSSYRSSNSPLHF. The DNA of the CDR3 is TGTGCCAGCAGTTCTTACAGGAGTAGCAATTCACCCCTCCACTTT. The chain joins TRBV6-5 to TRBJ1-6, with D possibly TRBD1 on 5 matching bases. CDR1 MNHEY and CDR2 SVGAGI come from the germline V gene. The V end lost 4 bases, the J end lost 7 bases, and 14 bases lay between the germline ends. CDR3 length equals 15 residues.

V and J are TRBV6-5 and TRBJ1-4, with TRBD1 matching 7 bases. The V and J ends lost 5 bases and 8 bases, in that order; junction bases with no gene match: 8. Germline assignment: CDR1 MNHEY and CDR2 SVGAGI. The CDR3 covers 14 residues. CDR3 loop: CASSTGQVLEKLFF. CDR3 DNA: TGTGCCAGCAGTACTGGACAGGTGTTAGAAAAACTGTTTTTT.

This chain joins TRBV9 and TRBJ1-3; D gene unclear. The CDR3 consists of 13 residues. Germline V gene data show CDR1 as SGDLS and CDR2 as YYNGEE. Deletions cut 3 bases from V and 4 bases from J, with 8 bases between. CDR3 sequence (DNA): TGTGCCAGCAGCGAGCACAGAGGAAACACCATATATTTT. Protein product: CASSEHRGNTIYF.

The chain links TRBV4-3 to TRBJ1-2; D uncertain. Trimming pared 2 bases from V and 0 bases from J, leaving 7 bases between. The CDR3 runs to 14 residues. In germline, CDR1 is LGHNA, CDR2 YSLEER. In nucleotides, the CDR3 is TGCGCCAGCAGCCAATATTCCGCTAACTATGGCTACACCTTC. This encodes CASSQYSANYGYTF.

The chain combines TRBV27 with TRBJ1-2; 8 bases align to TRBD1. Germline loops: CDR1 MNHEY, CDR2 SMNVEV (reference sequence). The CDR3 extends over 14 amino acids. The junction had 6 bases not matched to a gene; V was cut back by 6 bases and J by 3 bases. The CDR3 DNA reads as TGTGCCAGCAGGTCCAGGGGGCTCGACTATGGCTACACCTTC. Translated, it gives CASRSRGLDYGYTF.

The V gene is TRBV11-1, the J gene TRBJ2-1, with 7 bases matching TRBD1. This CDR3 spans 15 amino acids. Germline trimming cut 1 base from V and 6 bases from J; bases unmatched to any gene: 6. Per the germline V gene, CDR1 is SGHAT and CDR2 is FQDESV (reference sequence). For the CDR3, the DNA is TGTGCCAGCAGCTTAGGAGACAGGGATATCAATGAGCAGTTCTTC. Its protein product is CASSLGDRDINEQFF.

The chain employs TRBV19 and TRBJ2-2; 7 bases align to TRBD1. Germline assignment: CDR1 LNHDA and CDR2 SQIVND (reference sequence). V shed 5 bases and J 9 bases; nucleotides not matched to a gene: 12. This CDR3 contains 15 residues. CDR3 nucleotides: TGTGCCAGTAGTTCAAGGGACAGAGGTGGCCGGGAGCTGTTTTTT. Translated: CASSSRDRGGRELFF.

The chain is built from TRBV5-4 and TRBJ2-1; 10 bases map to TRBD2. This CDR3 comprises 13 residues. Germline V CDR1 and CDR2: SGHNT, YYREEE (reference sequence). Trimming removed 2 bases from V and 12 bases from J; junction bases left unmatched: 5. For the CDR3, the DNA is TGTGCCAGCAGCTTTTCTAGCGGGGGCATGCAGTTCTTC. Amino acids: CASSFSSGGMQFF.

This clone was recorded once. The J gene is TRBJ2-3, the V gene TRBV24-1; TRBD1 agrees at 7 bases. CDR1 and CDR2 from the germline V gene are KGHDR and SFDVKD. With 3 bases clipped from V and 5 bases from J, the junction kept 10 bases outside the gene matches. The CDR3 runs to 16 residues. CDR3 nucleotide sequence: TGTGCCACCAGTGATCGGACAGGAGGAAGCGGAGATACGCAGTATTTT. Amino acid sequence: CATSDRTGGSGDTQYF.